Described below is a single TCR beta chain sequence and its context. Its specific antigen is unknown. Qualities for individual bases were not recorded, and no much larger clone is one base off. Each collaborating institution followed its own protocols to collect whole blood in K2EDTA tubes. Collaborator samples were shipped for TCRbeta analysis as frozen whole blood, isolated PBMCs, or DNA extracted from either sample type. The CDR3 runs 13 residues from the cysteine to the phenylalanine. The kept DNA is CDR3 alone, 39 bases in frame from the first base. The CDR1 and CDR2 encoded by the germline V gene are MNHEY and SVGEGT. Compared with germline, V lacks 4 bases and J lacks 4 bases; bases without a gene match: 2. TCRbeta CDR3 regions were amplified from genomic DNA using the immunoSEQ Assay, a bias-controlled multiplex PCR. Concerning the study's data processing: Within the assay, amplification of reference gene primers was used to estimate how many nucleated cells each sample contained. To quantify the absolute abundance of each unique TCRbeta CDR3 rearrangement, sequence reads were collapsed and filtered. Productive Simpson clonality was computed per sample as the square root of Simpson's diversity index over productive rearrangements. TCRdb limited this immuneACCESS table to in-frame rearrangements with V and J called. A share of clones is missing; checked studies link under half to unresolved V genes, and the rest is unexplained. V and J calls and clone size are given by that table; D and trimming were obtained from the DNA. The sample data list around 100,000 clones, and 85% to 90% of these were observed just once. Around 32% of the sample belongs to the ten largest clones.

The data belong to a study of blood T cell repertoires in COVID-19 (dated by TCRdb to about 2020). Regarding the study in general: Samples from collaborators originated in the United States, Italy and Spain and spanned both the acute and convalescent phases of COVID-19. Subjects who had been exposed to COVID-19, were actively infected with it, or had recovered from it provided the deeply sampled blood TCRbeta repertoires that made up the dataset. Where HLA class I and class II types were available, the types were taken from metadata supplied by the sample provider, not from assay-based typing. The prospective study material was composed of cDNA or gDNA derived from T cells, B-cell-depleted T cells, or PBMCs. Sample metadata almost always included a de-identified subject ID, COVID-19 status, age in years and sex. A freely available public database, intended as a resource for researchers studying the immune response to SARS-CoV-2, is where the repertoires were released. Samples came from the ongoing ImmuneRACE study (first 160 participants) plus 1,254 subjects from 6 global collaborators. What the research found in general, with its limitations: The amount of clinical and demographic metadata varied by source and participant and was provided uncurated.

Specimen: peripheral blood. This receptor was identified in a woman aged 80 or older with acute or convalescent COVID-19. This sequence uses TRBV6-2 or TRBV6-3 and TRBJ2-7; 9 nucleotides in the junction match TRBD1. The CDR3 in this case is CASSSTGGYEQYF. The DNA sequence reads TGTGCCAGCAGTTCGACAGGGGGTTACGAGCAGTACTTC.